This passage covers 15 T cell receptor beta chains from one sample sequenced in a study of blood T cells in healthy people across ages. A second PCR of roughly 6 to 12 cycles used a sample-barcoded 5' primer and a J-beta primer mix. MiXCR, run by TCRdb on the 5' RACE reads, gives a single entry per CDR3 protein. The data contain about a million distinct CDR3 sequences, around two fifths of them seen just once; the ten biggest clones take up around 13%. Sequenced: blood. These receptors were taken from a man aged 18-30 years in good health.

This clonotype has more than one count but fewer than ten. The CDR3 loop reads CASSLRSTAPEAFF. In DNA, the CDR3 is TGTGCCAGCAGCTTACGGTCTACGGCACCTGAAGCTTTCTTT. The chain couples TRBV7-2 to TRBJ1-1; D remains ambiguous. CDR1 is SGHTA, CDR2 FQGNSA, per germline. V lost 2 bases, J lost 6 bases, and 13 bases lay in between. The CDR3 runs to 14 residues.

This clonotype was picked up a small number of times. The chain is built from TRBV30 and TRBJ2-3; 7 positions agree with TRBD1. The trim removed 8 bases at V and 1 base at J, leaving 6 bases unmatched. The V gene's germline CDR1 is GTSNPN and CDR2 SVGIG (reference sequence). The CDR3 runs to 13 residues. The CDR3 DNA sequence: TGTGCCAGAACCGGGACAGGCACAGATACGCAGTATTTT. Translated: CARTGTGTDTQYF.

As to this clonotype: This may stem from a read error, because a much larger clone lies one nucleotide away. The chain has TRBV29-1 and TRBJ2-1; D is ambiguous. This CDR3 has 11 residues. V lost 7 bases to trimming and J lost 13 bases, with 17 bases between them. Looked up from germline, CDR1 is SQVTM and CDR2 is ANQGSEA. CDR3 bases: TGCAGCGCCCGAAGACGAGAGACCCAGTTCTTC. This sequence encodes CSARRRETQFF.

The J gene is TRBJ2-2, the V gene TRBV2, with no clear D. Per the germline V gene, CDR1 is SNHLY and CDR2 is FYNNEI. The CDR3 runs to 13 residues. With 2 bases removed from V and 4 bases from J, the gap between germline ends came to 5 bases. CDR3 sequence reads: CASSEFPTGELFF. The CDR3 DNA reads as TGTGCCAGCAGTGAATTCCCCACCGGGGAGCTGTTTTTT.

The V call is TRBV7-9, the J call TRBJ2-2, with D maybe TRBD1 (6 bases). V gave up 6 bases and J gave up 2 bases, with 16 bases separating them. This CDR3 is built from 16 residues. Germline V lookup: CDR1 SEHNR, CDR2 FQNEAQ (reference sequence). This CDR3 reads CASSFQQGANTGELFF. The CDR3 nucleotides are TGTGCCAGCAGTTTCCAACAGGGTGCTAACACCGGGGAGCTGTTTTTT.

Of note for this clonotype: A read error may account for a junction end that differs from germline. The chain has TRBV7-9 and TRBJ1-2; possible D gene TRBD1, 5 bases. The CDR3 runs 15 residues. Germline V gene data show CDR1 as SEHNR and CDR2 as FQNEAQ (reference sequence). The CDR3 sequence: CTSSGQEQGIDGYTF. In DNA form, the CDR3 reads TGTACCAGCAGCGGACAAGAGCAGGGTATAGATGGCTACACCTTC.

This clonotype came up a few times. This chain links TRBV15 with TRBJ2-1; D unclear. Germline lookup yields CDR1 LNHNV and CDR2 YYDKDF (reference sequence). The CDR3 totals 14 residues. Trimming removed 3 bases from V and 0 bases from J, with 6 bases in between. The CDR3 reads CATSRMSSYNEQFF. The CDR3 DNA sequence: TGTGCCACCAGCAGGATGAGCTCCTACAATGAGCAGTTCTTC. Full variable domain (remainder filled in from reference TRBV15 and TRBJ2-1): DAMVIQNPRYQVTQFGKPVTLSCSQTLNHNVMYWYQQKSSQAPKLLFHYYDKDFNNEADTPDNFQSRRPNTSFCFLDIRSPGLGDTAMYLCATSRMSSYNEQFFGPGTRLTVL.

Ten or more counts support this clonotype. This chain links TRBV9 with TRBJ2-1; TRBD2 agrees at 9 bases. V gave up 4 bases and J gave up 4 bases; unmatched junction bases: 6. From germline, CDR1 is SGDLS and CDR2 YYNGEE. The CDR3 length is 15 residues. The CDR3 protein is CASSTLAGIYNEQFF. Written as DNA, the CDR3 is TGTGCCAGCAGCACTCTAGCGGGAATATACAATGAGCAGTTCTTC.

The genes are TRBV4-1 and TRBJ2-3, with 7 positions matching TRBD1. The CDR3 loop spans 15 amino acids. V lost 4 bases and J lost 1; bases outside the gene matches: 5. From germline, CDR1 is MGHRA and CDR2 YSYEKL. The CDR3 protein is CASSPSGTGTDTQYF. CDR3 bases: TGCGCCAGCAGCCCCTCGGGGACAGGCACAGATACGCAGTATTTT.

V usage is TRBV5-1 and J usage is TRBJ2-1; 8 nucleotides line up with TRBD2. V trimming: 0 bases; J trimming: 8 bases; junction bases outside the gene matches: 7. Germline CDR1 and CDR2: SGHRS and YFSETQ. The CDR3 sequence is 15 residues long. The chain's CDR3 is CASSLVVAGIDEQFF. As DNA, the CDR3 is TGCGCCAGCAGCTTGGTAGTAGCGGGGATCGATGAGCAGTTCTTC.

Here the CDR3 DNA reads TGTGCCAGCAGCGCCGGGACTAGCGGAATAGAACCGGAGAACACAGATACGCAGTATTTT. Translation gives CASSAGTSGIEPENTDTQYF. The chain uses TRBV9 and TRBJ2-3, with TRBD2 matching 11 bases. After removal of 3 bases from V and 2 bases from J, the junction contained 17 bases not matched to a gene. Germline V CDR1 and CDR2: SGDLS, YYNGEE. The CDR3 extends over 20 amino acids.

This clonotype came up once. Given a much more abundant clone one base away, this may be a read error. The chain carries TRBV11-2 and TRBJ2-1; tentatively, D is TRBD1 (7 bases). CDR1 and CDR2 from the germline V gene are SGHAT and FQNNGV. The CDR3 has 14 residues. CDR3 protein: CASSYQGGNNERFF. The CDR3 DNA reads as TGTGCCAGCAGCTATCAGGGGGGCAACAATGAGCGGTTCTTC.

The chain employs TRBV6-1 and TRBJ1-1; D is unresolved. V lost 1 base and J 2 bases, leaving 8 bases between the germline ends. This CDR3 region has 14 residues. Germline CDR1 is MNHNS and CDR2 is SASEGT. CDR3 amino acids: CASSEGLENTEAFF. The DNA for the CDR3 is TGTGCCAGCAGTGAAGGTCTGGAAAACACTGAAGCTTTCTTT.

The CDR3: CASSGAGGYTF. In DNA, the CDR3 is TGTGCCAGCAGTGGGGCAGGGGGCTACACCTTC. The chain combines TRBV12-3 or TRBV12-4 with TRBJ1-2, with D possibly matching TRBD1 (5 bases). Trimming removed 5 bases at V and 8 bases at J, with 9 bases between. The CDR3 has 11 residues.

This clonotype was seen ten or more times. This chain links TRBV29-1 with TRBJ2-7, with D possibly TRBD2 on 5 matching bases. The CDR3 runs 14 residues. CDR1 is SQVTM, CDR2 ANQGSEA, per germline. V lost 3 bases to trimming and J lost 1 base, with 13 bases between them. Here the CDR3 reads CSVEGVNQSYEQYF. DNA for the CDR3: TGCAGCGTTGAGGGAGTAAACCAATCCTACGAGCAGTACTTC.